The 18 T cell receptor beta chains presented below share a single source sample, sequenced in a study of cytomegalovirus exposure and HLA in healthy donors. Use of 60 Vbeta and 13 Jbeta primers characterized the PCR. The data were produced by immunoSEQ multiplex PCR, yet TCRdb's version contains in-frame clones alone and is incomplete. The sample holds 120,000 to 150,000 clones; around a tenth are singletons and the top ten take 1.5% to 2%. The sequencing input was PBMCs. Receptors originate from a male donor in good health and CMV-seronegative.

The chain carries TRBV4-3 and TRBJ2-7; 8 nucleotides match TRBD2. CDR3 length: 19 amino acids. The V and J ends lost 3 bases and 3 bases, in that order; junction bases with no gene match: 19. CDR1 and CDR2 from the germline V gene are LGHNA and YSLEER. The CDR3 sequence is CASSQHRRRGPSGYYEQYF. The CDR3 region has the DNA TGCGCCAGCAGCCAGCACCGCCGTCGCGGGCCTAGCGGGTACTACGAGCAGTACTTC.

This clone was detected a few times. Other DNA sequences from this sample encode an identical CDR3 as well. The chain recombines TRBV7-2 with TRBJ1-2; 7 bases fit TRBD1. V trimming: 3 bases; J trimming: 6 bases; junction bases outside the gene matches: 4. The CDR3 totals 13 residues. Germline V gene lookup returns CDR1 SGHTA and CDR2 FQGNSA. Written as DNA, the CDR3 is TGTGCCAGCAGCTTCCGACAGGGTGATGGCTACACCTTC. Translated, it gives CASSFRQGDGYTF.

Only a few counts were recorded for this clone. The chain carries TRBV5-4 and TRBJ1-1, with 9 bases that match TRBD1. There are 15 residues in the CDR3. Germline CDR1 and CDR2: SGHNT and YYREEE (reference sequence). The V gene end was trimmed by 2 bases and the J gene end by 4 bases; junction bases not matched to a gene: 6. The CDR3 sequence: CASSFRTGDATEAFF. CDR3 coding DNA: TGTGCCAGCAGCTTTCGGACAGGGGATGCCACTGAAGCTTTCTTT.

The chain joins TRBV28 to TRBJ1-2; TRBD1 matches 9 bases. V shed 10 bases, J shed 7 bases, and the junction held 13 bases outside the gene matches. CDR1 MDHEN and CDR2 SYDVKM come from the germline V gene. The CDR3 consists of 14 residues. Here the CDR3 reads CATRASGQGTGYTF. The CDR3 coding sequence is TGTGCCACTCGAGCCTCCGGACAGGGGACTGGCTACACCTTC.

Concerning this clone: At one end the junction does not follow the germline gene, possibly because of a read error. The rearrangement joins TRBV2 to TRBJ1-5; D possibly corresponds to TRBD1 (5 bases). The V gene's germline CDR1 is SNHLY and CDR2 FYNNEI. The CDR3 is made up of 14 amino acids. The CDR3 here is CASTGGESNQPQNF. The DNA for the CDR3 is TGTGCCAGCACCGGGGGGGAGAGCAATCAGCCCCAGAATTTT.

The V call is TRBV28, the J call TRBJ1-2; D ambiguous. V shed 3 bases and J shed 4 bases, with 6 bases lying between them. Germline V gene lookup returns CDR1 MDHEN and CDR2 SYDVKM. This CDR3 has 12 amino acids. CDR3 protein: CASSFDIYGYTF. Written as DNA, the CDR3 is TGTGCCAGCAGTTTCGACATCTATGGCTACACCTTC.

A few counts support this clone. The gene calls are TRBV6-5 and TRBJ1-4; D gene uncertain. The CDR3 spans 15 residues. The germline gives CDR1 MNHEY, CDR2 SVGAGI. The V end lost 0 bases, the J end lost 8 bases, and 13 bases lay between the germline ends. CDR3 amino acids: CASSYSSTWKEKLFF. Here the CDR3 DNA reads TGTGCCAGCAGTTACTCCTCGACTTGGAAGGAAAAACTGTTTTTT.

The chain couples TRBV6-1 to TRBJ2-7; D gene ambiguous. Germline loops: CDR1 MNHNS, CDR2 SASEGT. This CDR3 contains 12 residues. V was shortened by 4 bases and J by 4 bases, with 8 bases between the two germline ends. The CDR3 nucleotides are TGTGCCAGCAGTGCCCGGTTTTACGAGCAGTACTTC. Its protein product is CASSARFYEQYF.

The chain uses TRBV18 and TRBJ2-3, with no clear D. The germline V and J ends were trimmed by 3 bases and 5 bases, with 9 bases remaining between them. This CDR3 comprises 13 residues. CDR1 is KGHSH and CDR2 is LQKENI in the germline V gene. The CDR3 nucleotides read TGTGCCAGCTCACCCTCTCTTTTAGATACGCAGTATTTT. This codes for CASSPSLLDTQYF.

V is TRBV4-3 and J is TRBJ2-7; possible D gene TRBD1, 5 bases. V lost 4 bases, J lost 2 bases, and 15 bases lay in between. Per germline, CDR1 LGHNA and CDR2 YSLEER. The CDR3 extends over 15 amino acids. The CDR3 region has the DNA TGCGCCAGCAGCCCCGATCAGGGTAACCCCTACGAGCAGTACTTC. Protein: CASSPDQGNPYEQYF.

The V gene is TRBV15, the J gene TRBJ1-2; perhaps TRBD1 as D (5 bases). Germline V gene lookup returns CDR1 LNHNV and CDR2 YYDKDF (reference sequence). The CDR3 is 14 amino acids. V dropped 5 bases and J dropped 3 bases, with 13 bases sitting between them. The CDR3 is CATSPLGRDYGYTF. The DNA for the CDR3 is TGTGCCACCAGCCCCCTCGGCAGGGACTATGGCTACACCTTC.

This clone was detected a few times. The chain has TRBV6-6 and TRBJ2-7; D perhaps matches TRBD2 (6 bases). The CDR3 covers 12 residues. Germline values: CDR1 MNHNY, CDR2 SVGAGI (reference sequence). The germline V and J ends were trimmed by 8 bases and 3 bases, with 11 bases remaining between them. CDR3 bases: TGTGCCAGCTACGGCGGGGACTACGAGCAGTACTTC. Residues: CASYGGDYEQYF.

This clone was counted only a few times. The chain recombines TRBV5-6 with TRBJ2-3; tentatively, D is TRBD2 (6 bases). There are 16 residues in the CDR3. Germline CDR1 and CDR2: SGHDT and YYEEEE. V was clipped by 2 bases and J by 0 bases, with 13 bases between them. The CDR3 sequence: CASSFRVRGSTDTQYF. CDR3 nucleotides: TGTGCCAGCAGCTTTAGGGTCCGGGGGAGCACAGATACGCAGTATTTT.

CDR3 residues: CASLDSNGNQPQHF. DNA of the CDR3: TGTGCCAGTCTCGACAGTAACGGCAATCAGCCCCAGCATTTT. The chain combines TRBV19 with TRBJ1-5; maybe TRBD1 (5 bases). CDR1 is LNHDA, CDR2 SQIVND, per germline (reference sequence). The length of the CDR3 is 14 residues. V gave up 8 bases and J gave up 2 bases, with 13 bases separating them.

The V gene is TRBV27, the J gene TRBJ1-5, with D possibly being TRBD1 (5 bases). In germline, CDR1 is MNHEY, CDR2 SMNVEV (reference sequence). V dropped 1 base and J dropped 7 bases, with 11 bases sitting between them. The CDR3 has 14 residues. CDR3 amino acids: CASSLWGSRQPQHF. CDR3 coding DNA: TGTGCCAGCAGTTTATGGGGCAGCCGCCAGCCCCAGCATTTT.

This clone was counted a few times. The chain links TRBV28 to TRBJ2-3, with D possibly being TRBD1 (6 bases). Germline loops: CDR1 MDHEN, CDR2 SYDVKM. With 3 bases removed from V and 0 bases from J, the gap between germline ends came to 10 bases. This CDR3 is built from 15 residues. CDR3 sequence (DNA): TGTGCCAGCAGTTTGTTCAGGGGAAGCACAGATACGCAGTATTTT. This translates into CASSLFRGSTDTQYF.

The chain carries TRBV27 and TRBJ1-1, with 12 nucleotides matching TRBD1. The J segment lost 5 bases and the V segment lost 5 bases, leaving 12 bases of the junction unmatched. The germline V gene encodes CDR1 MNHEY and CDR2 SMNVEV (reference sequence). CDR3 length equals 17 residues. The CDR3 protein is CASSIPPGQGARTEAFF. In nucleotides, the CDR3 is TGTGCCAGCAGTATCCCCCCGGGACAGGGGGCTCGAACTGAAGCTTTCTTT.

This chain joins TRBV18 and TRBJ1-2, with no clear D. The CDR3 totals 14 residues. V was cut by 2 bases and J by 0 bases, with 7 bases left in between. CDR1 and CDR2 from the germline V gene are KGHSH and LQKENI. CDR3 in amino acids: CASSPWSANYGYTF. CDR3 nucleotide sequence: TGTGCCAGCTCACCATGGTCAGCTAACTATGGCTACACCTTC.